The 19 T cell receptor beta chains in this list originate from one sample, sequenced in a study of identical twins. TCRdb passed the 5' RACE reads through MiXCR, listing each CDR3 protein once. The sample carries 600,000 to 800,000 distinct CDR3 sequences, 21% recorded once. The same specimen was also included in a second study, on T cells expressing NK-cell markers.

The specimen was PBMCs. Source of these receptors: a woman aged 18-30 years in good health.

This clonotype has just a few counts. The V and J genes are TRBV20-1 and TRBJ2-3; D gene unclear. The CDR3 length is 12 residues. From germline, CDR1 is DFQATT and CDR2 SNEGSKA (reference sequence). Trimming took off 5 bases at V and 2 bases at J, with 8 bases between the two ends. CDR3 sequence: CSAPAYTDTQYF. CDR3 sequence (DNA): TGCAGTGCTCCGGCATACACAGATACGCAGTATTTT.

The rearrangement joins TRBV12-3 or TRBV12-4 to TRBJ1-5; D is undetermined. Deletions cut 6 bases from V and 4 bases from J, with 4 bases between. This CDR3 spans 11 amino acids. The CDR3 nucleotides read TGTGCCAGCAGGGAGAATCAGCCCCAGCATTTT. Protein sequence: CASRENQPQHF.

This clonotype was counted only a few times. The chain couples TRBV7-2 to TRBJ2-1; TRBD2 aligns across 10 bases. Trimming at V came to 3 bases and at J to 0 bases, leaving 5 bases not matched to a gene. The CDR3 contains 17 residues. The germline CDR1 and CDR2 sequences are SGHTA and FQGNSA. In nucleotides, the CDR3 is TGTGCCAGCAGCTTTCCAGCGGGGGGGTCCTCCTACAATGAGCAGTTCTTC. Protein: CASSFPAGGSSYNEQFF.

The V call is TRBV10-3, the J call TRBJ2-1, with D uncertain. Germline CDR1 is ENHRY and CDR2 is SYGVKD. V shed 8 bases and J shed 7 bases, with 9 bases lying between them. The CDR3 runs to 11 residues. CDR3 coding DNA: TGTGCCATCTCTGGTGCGAATGAGCAGTTCTTC. Encoded protein: CAISGANEQFF.

The chain recombines TRBV25-1 with TRBJ2-3; a weak D match, TRBD2 (5 bases). Trimming removed 1 base at V and 3 bases at J, with 11 bases between. Germline lookup yields CDR1 MGHDK and CDR2 SYGVNS. The CDR3 runs 15 residues. CDR3 region: CASSEWTGKTDTQYF. CDR3 bases: TGTGCCAGCAGTGAATGGACCGGGAAGACAGATACGCAGTATTTT.

In its sample, this clonotype was seen a few times. This sequence joins TRBV20-1 and TRBJ1-1; D might be TRBD1 (6 bases). CDR3 length equals 13 residues. V lost 2 bases and J lost 6, with 13 bases in between. Germline CDR1 is DFQATT and CDR2 is SNEGSKA (reference sequence). The DNA for the CDR3 is TGCAGTGCTAGACCCCCAGGGGCCCCTGAAGCTTTCTTT. Its protein is CSARPPGAPEAFF.

This clonotype showed up many times. The chain joins TRBV7-9 to TRBJ2-5; D not certain. Germline assignment: CDR1 SEHNR and CDR2 FQNEAQ (reference sequence). The CDR3 has 12 amino acids. V was trimmed by 1 base and J by 4 bases, leaving 4 bases between them. CDR3 in amino acids: CASSLDLETQYF. CDR3 bases: TGTGCCAGCAGCTTAGACCTAGAGACCCAGTACTTC.

The V and J genes are TRBV6-1 and TRBJ1-1; D is undetermined. Per the germline V gene, CDR1 is MNHNS and CDR2 is SASEGT. V was pared by 6 bases and J by 0 bases, with 8 bases between. The CDR3 is made up of 13 amino acids. The CDR3 nucleotides are TGTGCCAGCAGGCCCCAGCTGAACACTGAAGCTTTCTTT. As protein: CASRPQLNTEAFF.

The CDR3 region has the DNA TGTGCCAGCAGCCAAGGACAGGGTCTGAAGACCCAGTACTTC. Translating gives CASSQGQGLKTQYF. V and J are TRBV12-3 or TRBV12-4 and TRBJ2-5; 8 bases line up with TRBD1. The V gene end was trimmed by 6 bases and the J gene end by 6 bases; junction bases not matched to a gene: 9. The CDR3 length is 14 residues.

This clonotype has ten or more counts. V usage is TRBV20-1 and J usage is TRBJ1-3; 7 bases align to TRBD1. This CDR3 comprises 15 residues. CDR1 is DFQATT and CDR2 is SNEGSKA in the germline V gene (reference sequence). V lost 2 bases, J lost 1 base, and 5 bases stayed unmatched. In DNA, the CDR3 is TGCAGTGCTAGACGCGCAGGGGGTTCTGGAAACACCATATATTTT. It is translated as CSARRAGGSGNTIYF.

This clonotype was observed a few times. The V call is TRBV11-2, the J call TRBJ2-3; 13 bases are shared with TRBD2. The CDR3 is made up of 18 amino acids. Per the germline V gene, CDR1 is SGHAT and CDR2 is FQNNGV. Losses at the gene ends were 4 bases for V and 4 bases for J; bases not matched to a gene: 11. The CDR3 sequence: CASSSAMTSGGRADTQYF. The CDR3 DNA reads as TGTGCCAGCAGCTCCGCTATGACTAGCGGGGGGAGAGCAGATACGCAGTATTTT.

There are a few counts of this clonotype. The V and J genes are TRBV6-5 and TRBJ2-7, with D tentatively TRBD1 (6 bases). Germline CDR1 is MNHEY and CDR2 is SVGAGI. This CDR3 is built from 14 residues. V lost 1 base and J lost 3, with 10 bases in between. The CDR3 nucleotides are TGTGCCAGCAGTTACTACAGGGAAGGCTACGAGCAGTACTTC. Encoded protein: CASSYYREGYEQYF.

The chain joins TRBV11-2 to TRBJ2-1, with TRBD2 as a possible D gene (5 bases). This CDR3 has 14 residues. V dropped 6 bases and J dropped 8 bases, with 17 bases sitting between them. Germline V gives CDR1 SGHAT, CDR2 FQNNGV. CDR3 in DNA: TGTGCCAGCAGTCCTACACTAGGATTTGATGAGCAGTTCTTC. It codes for CASSPTLGFDEQFF.

This sequence joins TRBV15 and TRBJ2-1, with TRBD2 identical over 11 bases. Trimming took 5 bases from V and 4 from J; bases not matched to a gene: 7. The CDR3 is made up of 16 amino acids. Germline V gene lookup returns CDR1 LNHNV and CDR2 YYDKDF (reference sequence). The CDR3 loop is CATSPTSGTLYNEQFF. The CDR3 nucleotides are TGTGCCACCAGCCCGACTAGCGGGACCTTATACAATGAGCAGTTCTTC.

This clonotype was counted ten times or more. The V call is TRBV25-1, the J call TRBJ2-4; unclear D gene. The CDR3 totals 11 residues. Germline V lookup: CDR1 MGHDK, CDR2 SYGVNS. V shed 8 bases and J shed 14 bases, with 16 bases lying between them. Here the CDR3 reads CASGIVGSEYF. CDR3 DNA: TGTGCCAGCGGAATAGTGGGTAGTGAGTACTTC.

This clonotype was seen only a few times. The J gene is TRBJ1-5, the V gene TRBV15; D not resolved. The CDR3 length is 12 residues. V lost 8 bases and J 2 bases, leaving 7 bases between the germline ends. The germline gives CDR1 LNHNV, CDR2 YYDKDF (reference sequence). The DNA for the CDR3 is TGTGCCACCGCCGGGGGCAATCAGCCCCAGCATTTT. Amino acid sequence: CATAGGNQPQHF.

This clonotype came up once. The genes are TRBV4-1 and TRBJ2-5; 8 bases agree with TRBD2. CDR1 is MGHRA and CDR2 is YSYEKL in the germline V gene. Unmatched junction bases numbered 7, after V lost 0 bases and J lost 4 bases. This CDR3 is built from 16 residues. CDR3 sequence: CASSQDKSGGTETQYF. CDR3 sequence (DNA): TGCGCCAGCAGCCAAGATAAAAGCGGGGGTACAGAGACCCAGTACTTC.

The chain couples TRBV20-1 to TRBJ2-1; 7 bases fit TRBD2. The J segment lost 8 bases and the V segment lost 0 bases, leaving 4 bases of the junction unmatched. The CDR3 loop spans 13 amino acids. CDR1 is DFQATT and CDR2 is SNEGSKA in the germline V gene (reference sequence). This CDR3 is CSARDESGDEQFF. DNA of the CDR3: TGCAGTGCTAGAGATGAAAGCGGGGATGAGCAGTTCTTC.

This clonotype was observed once. V usage is TRBV7-6 and J usage is TRBJ2-1; 10 nucleotides agree with TRBD2. The CDR3 contains 14 residues. Germline assignment: CDR1 SGHVS and CDR2 FNYEAQ. The ends lost 1 base at V and 12 bases at J; junction bases unmatched: 6. This chain's CDR3 is CASSLGLAGRGQFF. The CDR3 nucleotides read TGTGCCAGCAGCTTAGGACTAGCGGGCCGGGGGCAGTTCTTC.